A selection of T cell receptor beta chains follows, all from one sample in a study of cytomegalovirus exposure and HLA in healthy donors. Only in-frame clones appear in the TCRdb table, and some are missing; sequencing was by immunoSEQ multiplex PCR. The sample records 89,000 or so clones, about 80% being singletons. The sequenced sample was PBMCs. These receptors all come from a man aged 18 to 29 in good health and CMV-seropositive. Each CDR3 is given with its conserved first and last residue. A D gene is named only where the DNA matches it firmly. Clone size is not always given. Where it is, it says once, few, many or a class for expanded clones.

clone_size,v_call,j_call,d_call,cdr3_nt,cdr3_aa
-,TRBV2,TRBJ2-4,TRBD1,TGTGCCAGCACTGACAAACAGGGGGTAAACATTCAGTACTTC,CASTDKQGVNIQYF
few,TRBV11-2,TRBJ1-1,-,TGTGCCAGCACCCACTTCTTGGACAGCAACACTGAAGCTTTCTTT,CASTHFLDSNTEAFF
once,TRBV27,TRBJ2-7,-,TGTGCCAGCAGTTTAAGTGGCGGGGGCCGAGGCGAGCAGTACTTC,CASSLSGGGRGEQYF
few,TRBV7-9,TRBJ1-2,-,TGTGCCAGCAGCTTCCGGGACACCAACTATGGCTACACCTTC,CASSFRDTNYGYTF
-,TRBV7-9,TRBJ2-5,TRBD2,TGTGCCAGCAGCCGCGCCGGGGGGCAAGAGACCCAGTACTTC,CASSRAGGQETQYF
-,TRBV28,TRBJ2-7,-,TGTGCCACAGATATAGGGGCGCGGGGCGAGCAGTACTTC,CATDIGARGEQYF
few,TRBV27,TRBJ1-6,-,TGTGCCAGCAGTCCCCTCCGAGAAAGCTCCTATAATTCACCCCTCCACTTT,CASSPLRESSYNSPLHF
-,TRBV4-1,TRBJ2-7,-,TGCGCCAGCAGCCAAGTACAGGAGACCTACGAGCAGTACTTC,CASSQVQETYEQYF
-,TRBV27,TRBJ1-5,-,TGTGCCAGCAGAACTTGGGGTTCGGGAAATCAGCCCCAGCATTTT,CASRTWGSGNQPQHF
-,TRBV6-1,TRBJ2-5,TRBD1,TGTGCCAGCAGGGGACAGGGACAGACCCAGTACTTC,CASRGQGQTQYF
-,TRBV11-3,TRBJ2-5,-,TGTGCCAGCAGCTTCCTCGCGGGGGAGACCCAGTACTTC,CASSFLAGETQYF
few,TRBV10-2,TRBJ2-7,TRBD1,TGCGCCAGCAGCCGGACAGGGTCGTTCTTTATCTACGAGCAGTACTTC,CASSRTGSFFIYEQYF
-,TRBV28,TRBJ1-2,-,TGTGCCAGCGTTCCCCCCCGGGGCTACACCTTC,CASVPPRGYTF
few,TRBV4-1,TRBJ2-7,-,TGCGCCAGCAGCCTCAGGGTCACCTACGAGCAGTACTTC,CASSLRVTYEQYF
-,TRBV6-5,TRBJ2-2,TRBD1,TGTGCCAGCAGTTTCGACAGGGTAACGCCCGGGGAGCTGTTTTTT,CASSFDRVTPGELFF
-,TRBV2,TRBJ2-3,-,TGTGCCAGCAGCCCCACCCCAGGGGGGATCACAGATACGCAGTATTTT,CASSPTPGGITDTQYF
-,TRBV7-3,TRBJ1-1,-,TGTGCCAGCAGCCCCACCGCGGTCTCCACTGAAGCTTTCTTT,CASSPTAVSTEAFF
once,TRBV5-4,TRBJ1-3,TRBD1,TGTGCCAGCAGCTCCGGGACAGGGGCAGGAAACACCATATATTTT,CASSSGTGAGNTIYF
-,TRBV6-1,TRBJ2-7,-,TGTGCCAGCAGTGATGGGCCAGGGACCTACGAGCAGTACTTC,CASSDGPGTYEQYF
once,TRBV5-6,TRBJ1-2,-,TGTGCCAGCAGCGCCTTAGGGGGAACCTATGGCTACACCTTC,CASSALGGTYGYTF
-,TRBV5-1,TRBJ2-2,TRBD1,TGCGCCAGCAGCCCGACAGGGGCGAACACCGGGGAGCTGTTTTTT,CASSPTGANTGELFF
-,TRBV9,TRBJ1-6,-,TGTGCCAGCAGCGTAGGGCGGAATTCACCCCTCCACTTT,CASSVGRNSPLHF
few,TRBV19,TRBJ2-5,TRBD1,TGTGCCAGTAGTAGGACAGGTGCACCGGAGACCCAGTACTTC,CASSRTGAPETQYF
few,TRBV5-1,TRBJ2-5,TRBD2,TGCGCCAGCAGCTTTAGCGGGGGGCAAGAGACCCAGTACTTC,CASSFSGGQETQYF
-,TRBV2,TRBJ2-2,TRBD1,TGTGCCAGCACTACGACAGGACAGGAGGAGGGGGAGCTGTTTTTT,CASTTTGQEEGELFF
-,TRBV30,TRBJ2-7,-,TGTGCCTGGAGAACAGGAAACTACGAGCAGTACTTC,CAWRTGNYEQYF